This record covers a single TCR beta chain. This clonotype was detected once. This clone's antigen is unknown. Per-base qualities were not stored, and no clone one base away is much larger. A lone read offers only weak evidence. TCRalpha and TCRbeta libraries were amplified separately by semi-nested PCR with Advantage 2 and reverse primers in the TRAC or TRBC constant regions. The amount of total RNA going into first-strand cDNA synthesis ranged between about 3.5 and 550 ng. TCR cDNA libraries were generated by 5'-RACE using the SMARTer PCR cDNA Synthesis kit, with a poly-dT primer for first-strand synthesis. Each semi-nested reverse primer in the constant region carried a 5-nucleotide sample-specific barcode, and the resulting products were cleaned up with the Zymo DNA Clean and Concentrator-5 kit. Pools of up to ten barcoded samples were ligated to Illumina adaptors and sequenced on an Illumina MiSeq as 2 x 150 bp paired-end reads. The authors' pipeline ran thus. After demultiplexing, reads were aligned with BLAT to a custom library containing all human TRAV, TRAJ, TRBV, TRBD and TRBJ combinations from IMGT. The best BLAT hits were picked using pslCDnaFilter (-maxAligns=1, -ignoreIntrons), and custom Perl scripts were used to calculate clonotype frequencies. TCRdb itself trimmed the public reads at Q25 with fastp, ran MiXCR and retained productive beta chains. One record per CDR3 amino acid sequence lists the most common genes and DNA. The V and J calls were determined by TCRdb, not by the authors. Counted in this sample were some 5,900 distinct CDR3 sequences; about 32% of them appeared once. The ten top clones hold less than 3% of the sample.

CDR1 and CDR2, per the germline V gene (reference sequence), are DFQATT and SNEGSKA. Including the terminal cysteine and phenylalanine, the CDR3 comprises 14 residues. The entry retains the CDR3 DNA only, 42 bases that are in frame from base 1. V loses 5 bases, J loses 9 bases, and the germline ends lie 22 bases apart. These data come from a study of T cells generated in artificial thymic organoids (dated by TCRdb to about 2017). Some background on the complete study: TCR alpha and beta CDR3 repertoires of in vitro artificial thymic organoid-derived CD8 single positive T cells were compared with thymic and peripheral blood naive CD8 T cells. Displayed repertoire sequencing data were described as representative of three independent experiments. The study at large found these results: The TCR clonotype diversity of organoid-derived CD8 single positive T cells was physiological and comparable to that of naive CD8 T cells from thymus and blood.

Non-mobilized peripheral blood was collected from healthy adult donors. Enrichment of primary CD8+ T cells was performed with magnetic beads using the Miltenyi CD8+ T cell Isolation Kit. Blood naive CD8 T cells were FACS sorted as CD3+TCRalphabeta+CD8+CD45RO-CCR7+ before RNA extraction. For each sample, the RNeasy Micro kit was used to purify total RNA from about 40,000 to 200,000 sorted cells, and RNA quality was checked on an Agilent RNA 6000 Nano chip. Material: naive CD8+ T cells from blood. What this sample's cell subset or site label stands for: CD3+TCRalphabeta+CD8SP T cells; for blood, CD45RO-CCR7+ naive CD8+ T cells. This sequence was found in a human donor who gave cord blood stem cells for thymic organoid culture, a cardiac surgery patient who gave postnatal thymus, or a blood donor (not recorded which). The rearrangement combines TRBV20-1 with TRBJ1-2, with a tentative D gene TRBD1 over 6 matching bases. The sequenced DNA is TGCAGTGCTCGCCTACCAGGGGCAGGCTTAAGCTACACCTTC. This yields the protein CSARLPGAGLSYTF.